These 20 T cell receptor beta chains came from one sample sequenced in a study of PD-L1 blockade in urothelial cancer. Assay: immunoSEQ multiplex PCR; the TCRdb copy retains only in-frame clones and omits some. Of about 88,000 clones in the sample, 80% to 90% were seen once. Time point here: pretreatment peripheral blood. This specimen consisted of PBMCs, obtained around atezolizumab (anti-PD-L1) treatment. The receptors were sampled from a woman of 80 years or more with urothelial cancer.

V is TRBV28 and J is TRBJ2-7; 10 bases line up with TRBD1. CDR1 is MDHEN and CDR2 is SYDVKM in the germline V gene. CDR3 length: 13 residues. V shed 9 bases, J shed 3 bases, and the junction held 5 bases outside the gene matches. The CDR3 region is CASIDRGLYEQYF. In nucleotides, the CDR3 is TGTGCCAGTATCGACAGGGGGCTCTACGAGCAGTACTTC. Variable domain in full (rest from reference TRBV28 and TRBJ2-7): DVKVTQSSRYLVKRTGEKVFLECVQDMDHENMFWYRQDPGLGLRLIYFSYDVKMKEKGDIPEGYSVSREKKERFSLILESASTNQTSMYLCASIDRGLYEQYFGPGTRLTVT.

The V call is TRBV6-5, the J call TRBJ1-5; no clear D. V lost 5 bases and J lost 0, with 8 bases in between. The CDR3 runs 14 residues. Germline V gene lookup returns CDR1 MNHEY and CDR2 SVGAGI. The CDR3 DNA sequence: TGTGCCAGCAGTCCAGACAATAGCAATCAGCCCCAGCATTTT. This codes for CASSPDNSNQPQHF.

The CDR3 spells CASSLMATSTDTQYF. CDR3 nucleotide sequence: TGTGCCAGCAGCTTAATGGCAACGAGCACAGATACGCAGTATTTT. V and J are TRBV7-3 and TRBJ2-3; no definite D call. The CDR3 has 15 residues. Germline lookup yields CDR1 SGHTA and CDR2 FQGTGA. V lost 1 base, J lost 0 bases, and 8 bases lay in between.

The chain carries TRBV9 and TRBJ2-5; 7 bases map to TRBD1. V was pared by 3 bases and J by 3 bases, with 5 bases of the junction left unmatched. The CDR3 covers 14 residues. Germline V gives CDR1 SGDLS, CDR2 YYNGEE. The DNA of the CDR3 is TGTGCCAGCAGCGCTGGGACAGCTAAAGAGACCCAGTACTTC. Encoded protein: CASSAGTAKETQYF. The full variable domain, rest sourced from reference TRBV9 and TRBJ2-5, is DSGVTQTPKHLITATGQRVTLRCSPRSGDLSVYWYQQSLDQGLQFLIQYYNGEERAKGNILERFSAQQFPDLHSELNLSSLELGDSALYFCASSAGTAKETQYFGPGTRLLVL.

The gene calls are TRBV28 and TRBJ2-2; D remains unclear. The CDR3 sequence is 11 residues long. The ends were cut back, 7 bases at V and 6 bases at J, with 6 bases in the middle. Looked up from germline, CDR1 is MDHEN and CDR2 is SYDVKM. CDR3 region: CASTSPGELFF. The DNA of the CDR3 is TGTGCCAGCACGAGCCCCGGGGAGCTGTTTTTT.

The V call is TRBV19, the J call TRBJ1-2; 11 bases are a match to TRBD1. The V and J ends lost 3 bases and 3 bases, in that order; junction bases with no gene match: 3. Germline lookup yields CDR1 LNHDA and CDR2 SQIVND (reference sequence). The CDR3 is 15 residues long. The CDR3 DNA reads as TGTGCCAGTAGTATCGGGACAGGGGGAGACTATGGCTACACCTTC. Translation gives CASSIGTGGDYGYTF.

The V and J genes are TRBV2 and TRBJ1-1, with 8 positions matching TRBD1. Germline trimming cut 6 bases from V and 2 bases from J; bases unmatched to any gene: 8. The CDR3 is 15 residues long. Germline V gene sequence: CDR1 SNHLY, CDR2 FYNNEI. CDR3 residues: CASRLDRATNTEAFF. CDR3 nucleotide sequence: TGTGCCAGCAGATTGGACAGGGCGACAAACACTGAAGCTTTCTTT.

The chain recombines TRBV6-1 with TRBJ1-1; maybe TRBD1 (5 bases). Germline V gene lookup returns CDR1 MNHNS and CDR2 SASEGT. This CDR3 is built from 14 residues. Trimming shortened V by 3 bases and J by 6 bases, and 14 bases separated the two germline ends. DNA of the CDR3: TGTGCCAGCAGTGAGGTAGGGGCAGTTGCTGAAGCTTTCTTT. This gives the protein CASSEVGAVAEAFF.

This chain uses TRBV18 with TRBJ1-5, with D tentatively TRBD1 (5 bases). CDR1 and CDR2 (germline): KGHSH, LQKENI. Trimming took off 6 bases at V and 6 bases at J, with 18 bases between the two ends. The CDR3 extends over 15 amino acids. The CDR3 nucleotides are TGTGCCAGCTCCCCAGTCCAGGGTTCGATTCAGCCCCAGCATTTT. Its translation is CASSPVQGSIQPQHF.

This clone was picked up a small number of times. This chain connects TRBV21-1 to TRBJ2-7; the DNA was not compared with TRBD2, the D call given in the table. TRBV21-1 is an annotated pseudogene. This CDR3 contains 19 residues. The CDR3 region has the DNA TGTGCCAGCAGCAATATCCCCTCGTTCTTCGCGGGGTACGGATACGAGCAGTACTTC. Translating it yields CASSNIPSFFAGYGYEQYF.

The rearrangement uses TRBV5-6 and TRBJ1-4; no firm D call. Germline V gene sequence: CDR1 SGHDT, CDR2 YYEEEE. This CDR3 has 13 amino acids. The V end was cut by 2 bases, the J end by 8 bases, with 10 bases between. CDR3 nucleotide sequence: TGTGCCAGCAGCTTCCCCTCTCAGGAAAAACTGTTTTTT. It translates to CASSFPSQEKLFF.

The J gene is TRBJ2-4, the V gene TRBV4-2; the D gene is possibly TRBD2 (6 bases). The germline CDR1 and CDR2 sequences are LGHNA and YNFKEQ. The CDR3 has 15 residues. V lost 0 bases, J lost 0 bases, and 6 bases lay in between. CDR3 sequence (DNA): TGTGCCAGCAGCCAAGAACTAGCAGCCAAAAACATTCAGTACTTC. The encoded protein is CASSQELAAKNIQYF.

The CDR3 is CATSPRAGGWETQYF. DNA for the CDR3: TGTGCCACCAGCCCCCGGGCAGGGGGCTGGGAGACCCAGTACTTC. The chain recombines TRBV15 with TRBJ2-5; 8 nucleotides match TRBD1. The length of the CDR3 is 15 residues. Germline assignment: CDR1 LNHNV and CDR2 YYDKDF (reference sequence). J lost 5 bases, V lost 5 bases, and 10 bases had no gene match.

V is TRBV5-4 and J is TRBJ1-1; 7 bases line up with TRBD1. Germline CDR1 and CDR2: SGHNT and YYREEE (reference sequence). This CDR3 contains 15 residues. The junction had 10 bases not matched to a gene; V was cut back by 3 bases and J by 5 bases. The CDR3 sequence is CASSSMTGLRTEAFF. In DNA, the CDR3 is TGTGCCAGCAGCTCGATGACAGGGCTAAGGACTGAAGCTTTCTTT. Filled out from reference TRBV5-4 and TRBJ1-1, the complete variable domain reads ETGVTQSPTHLIKTRGQQVTLRCSSQSGHNTVSWYQQALGQGPQFIFQYYREEENGRGNFPPRFSGLQFPNYSSELNVNALELDDSALYLCASSSMTGLRTEAFFGQGTRLTVV.

This chain connects TRBV7-6 to TRBJ2-7; the D gene is possibly TRBD1 (5 bases). Deletions cut 4 bases from V and 2 bases from J, with 12 bases between. Germline loops: CDR1 SGHVS, CDR2 FNYEAQ. CDR3 size: 14 residues. The CDR3 DNA is TGTGCCAGCAGCTCGACAGTAGACACCTACGAGCAGTACTTC. This codes for CASSSTVDTYEQYF.

The chain combines TRBV4-2 with TRBJ2-5; 11 bases are shared with TRBD1. V shed 1 base and J 5 bases; nucleotides not matched to a gene: 9. CDR1 LGHNA and CDR2 YNFKEQ come from the germline V gene. This CDR3 is 17 amino acids long. The CDR3 nucleotides are TGTGCCAGCAGCCAAGGGCCGGGACAGGGGGTAAAGGAGACCCAGTACTTC. This codes for CASSQGPGQGVKETQYF.

The rearrangement joins TRBV30 to TRBJ2-7, with TRBD1 identical over 8 bases. Germline V gene lookup returns CDR1 GTSNPN and CDR2 SVGIG (reference sequence). Unmatched junction bases numbered 15, after V lost 4 bases and J lost 13 bases. This CDR3 comprises 13 residues. The CDR3 DNA sequence: TGTGCCTGGACCCGATCCCGACAGGGGATCACATACTTC. Protein sequence: CAWTRSRQGITYF.

The V and J genes are TRBV9 and TRBJ1-2; the D gene is possibly TRBD1 (6 bases). This CDR3 is 16 amino acids long. V was clipped by 2 bases and J by 2 bases, with 16 bases between them. The germline gives CDR1 SGDLS, CDR2 YYNGEE. Here the CDR3 DNA reads TGTGCCAGCAGCGTTGGGGGGGCGACCGCAAACTATGGCTACACCTTC. Its protein product is CASSVGGATANYGYTF.

V and J are TRBV19 and TRBJ1-5; the D is unclear. This CDR3 spans 14 amino acids. Germline-derived CDR1 and CDR2 are LNHDA and SQIVND (reference sequence). V was shortened by 3 bases and J by 5 bases, with 11 bases between the two germline ends. This chain's CDR3 is CASSIGQVYQPQHF. The DNA for the CDR3 is TGTGCCAGTAGTATTGGGCAGGTTTATCAGCCCCAGCATTTT.

J is TRBJ2-7 and V is TRBV9; 10 bases line up with TRBD2. The CDR3 has 15 residues. The V gene end was trimmed by 4 bases and the J gene end by 6 bases; junction bases not matched to a gene: 10. Germline V gene sequence: CDR1 SGDLS, CDR2 YYNGEE. In DNA, the CDR3 is TGTGCCAGCAGCCCCGGGGTAGCGGGAGGTCGCGAGCAGTACTTC. Translated: CASSPGVAGGREQYF. Looking up the rest from reference TRBV9 and TRBJ2-7 gives the full variable domain: DSGVTQTPKHLITATGQRVTLRCSPRSGDLSVYWYQQSLDQGLQFLIQYYNGEERAKGNILERFSAQQFPDLHSELNLSSLELGDSALYFCASSPGVAGGREQYFGPGTRLTVT.